This is a list of T cell receptor beta chains from one sample in a study of blood T cell repertoires in COVID-19. Clones were read by immunoSEQ multiplex PCR, and TCRdb kept only the in-frame ones, dropping some. Among about 45,000 clones listed, approximately 87% were seen once. Sequenced input: peripheral blood. The receptors shown here come from a human donor in a cohort sampled during active COVID-19. CDR3s leave out the opening cysteine and the closing phenylalanine or tryptophan. Some rows mark clone size as missing; the rest say once, few, many or name a class of expanded clone.

>few|TRBV19
ASSINAGNQPQH
>.|TRBV6-5
ASSYGLAGGYEQY
>.|TRBV3-1/TRBV3-2
ASSQASSGRARKTQY
>.|TRBV6-1
ASSQNSNQPQH
>.|TRBV15
ATNPTGRSQAF
>.|TRBV6-2/TRBV6-3
ASSYTGLVSTDTQY
>.|TRBV7-9
ASSPTGSGSGNTIY
>once|TRBV28
ASSLGGANNFNSPLH
>.|TRBV27
ASSPALIIAGVPLEQY
>.|TRBV18
ASSPGATLGNEQF
>.|TRBV5-4
ASSLESNYGYT
>.|TRBV7-6
ASSLAAGQGSGELF
>.|TRBV28
ATQFPGGTENEQF
>once|TRBV10-2
ASRVAGDHIQY
>once|TRBV19
ASRGMGGSNEQF
>once|TRBV7-2
ASSQGDRRNQPQH
>.|TRBV18
ASSVSRSDGYT
>.|TRBV18
ASSTRPSMNTEAF